Shown below are 15 T cell receptor beta chains from a single sample sequenced in a study of blood T cell repertoires in COVID-19. Sequenced by immunoSEQ multiplex PCR; TCRdb stores in-frame clones only, minus some. Among 230,000 or so clones listed, approximately 92% were seen once. Sequencing was carried out using peripheral blood. The receptors stem from a woman aged 40 to 49 who had recovered from COVID-19.

The rearrangement joins TRBV3-1 (or the pseudogene TRBV3-2) to TRBJ1-2; TRBD1 is a possible D gene (5 bases). The CDR3 covers 14 residues. V shed 3 bases and J shed 2 bases, with 10 bases lying between them. CDR1 is LGHDT, CDR2 YNNKEL, per germline (reference sequence). This CDR3 is CASSQGGGNYGYTF. Here the CDR3 DNA reads TGTGCCAGCAGCCAGGGTGGGGGGAACTATGGCTACACCTTC.

The chain combines TRBV5-6 with TRBJ2-1; weak D call: TRBD2 (6 bases). The V and J ends lost 0 bases and 9 bases respectively, with 16 bases between them. The length of the CDR3 is 15 residues. Germline V CDR1 and CDR2: SGHDT, YYEEEE. CDR3 in amino acids: CASSLAGDGTAEQFF. The CDR3 nucleotides read TGTGCCAGCAGCTTGGCTGGGGACGGGACTGCTGAGCAGTTCTTC.

V gene TRBV6-5 combines with J gene TRBJ1-5, with D possibly matching TRBD1 (5 bases). This CDR3 is 15 amino acids long. Trimming pared 4 bases from V and 6 bases from J, leaving 16 bases between. The V gene's germline CDR1 is MNHEY and CDR2 SVGAGI. The CDR3, as DNA: TGTGCCAGCAGTTCCCAGGTGGGCCAGGGTCAGCCCCAGCATTTT. Its protein product is CASSSQVGQGQPQHF.

This chain uses TRBV2 with TRBJ1-4; 11 bases are a match to TRBD1. The CDR3 is 15 residues long. Germline lookup yields CDR1 SNHLY and CDR2 FYNNEI. V dropped 6 bases and J dropped 7; count of bases not matched to a gene: 7. The CDR3 spells CASRGTGGSPEKLFF. The CDR3 DNA is TGTGCCAGCAGGGGGACAGGGGGGTCTCCTGAAAAACTGTTTTTT.

This CDR3 reads CASSQQLKETQYF. CDR3 DNA sequence: TGTGCCAGCAGCCAACAACTGAAAGAGACCCAGTACTTC. The chain links TRBV3-1 (or the pseudogene TRBV3-2) to TRBJ2-5; D gene ambiguous. V lost 2 bases to trimming and J lost 3 bases, with 7 bases between them. CDR1 and CDR2 from the germline V gene are LGHDT and YNNKEL (reference sequence). This CDR3 contains 13 residues.

Here the CDR3 DNA reads TGTGCCAGCAGCCAAGATAGAGGGGGGGCTCGGGAGCAGTACTTC. Protein sequence: CASSQDRGGAREQYF. The chain has TRBV4-2 and TRBJ2-7; D might be TRBD2 (7 bases). The CDR3 is 15 residues long. The V end was cut by 0 bases, the J end by 7 bases, with 16 bases between. Germline-derived CDR1 and CDR2 are LGHNA and YNFKEQ.

This clone was seen only once. J is TRBJ1-2 and V is TRBV2; D remains unclear. V was trimmed by 5 bases and J by 6 bases, leaving 13 bases between them. The germline CDR1 and CDR2 sequences are SNHLY and FYNNEI. The CDR3 consists of 13 residues. Here the CDR3 reads CASSRAWENGYTF. The CDR3 DNA sequence: TGTGCCAGCAGTCGGGCATGGGAGAATGGCTACACCTTC.

This chain uses TRBV24-1 with TRBJ2-1, with 7 bases aligning to TRBD1. In germline, CDR1 is KGHDR, CDR2 SFDVKD. J gave up 5 bases and V 0 bases, and 3 bases lay outside the gene matches. The CDR3 runs 15 residues. This CDR3 reads CATSDLARGHNEQFF. CDR3 nucleotides: TGTGCCACCAGTGATTTGGCTAGGGGGCACAATGAGCAGTTCTTC.

The DNA of the CDR3 is TGTGCCACCAGGGACAGGGGCTACGAGCAGTACTTC. Translated, it gives CATRDRGYEQYF. The chain is built from TRBV28 and TRBJ2-7; 10 positions match TRBD1. Trimming removed 10 bases from V and 3 bases from J; junction bases left unmatched: 3. Germline values: CDR1 MDHEN, CDR2 SYDVKM. This CDR3 is 12 amino acids long.

The V gene is TRBV3-1 (or the pseudogene TRBV3-2), the J gene TRBJ2-1; 8 nucleotides match TRBD2. Looked up from germline, CDR1 is LGHDT and CDR2 is YNNKEL (reference sequence). CDR3 length equals 15 residues. The junction had 9 bases not matched to a gene; V was cut back by 1 base and J by 10 bases. CDR3 sequence reads: CASSQAGLEVGEQFF. The CDR3 nucleotides read TGTGCCAGCAGCCAAGCGGGACTAGAGGTAGGGGAGCAGTTCTTC.

CDR3 in amino acids: CASSLGQGDYEQYV. The CDR3 region has the DNA TGTGCCAGCAGTTTGGGCCAGGGGGACTACGAGCAGTACGTC. The J gene is TRBJ2-7, the V gene TRBV6-6, with TRBD1 identical over 7 bases. V gave up 4 bases and J gave up 3 bases; unmatched junction bases: 6. The germline gives CDR1 MNHNY, CDR2 SVGAGI (reference sequence). The length of the CDR3 is 14 residues.

The J gene is TRBJ2-3, the V gene TRBV7-9; TRBD2 is a possible D gene (5 bases). Germline CDR1 reads SEHNR; CDR2 reads FQNEAQ (reference sequence). The CDR3 is made up of 14 amino acids. V was trimmed by 7 bases and J by 0 bases, leaving 11 bases between them. The DNA for the CDR3 is TGTGCCAGCACCCCGCGGACTAGCACAGATACGCAGTATTTT. It codes for CASTPRTSTDTQYF. Full variable domain (remainder filled in from reference TRBV7-9 and TRBJ2-3): DTGVSQNPRHKITKRGQNVTFRCDPISEHNRLYWYRQTLGQGPEFLTYFQNEAQLEKSRLLSDRFSAERPKGSFSTLEIQRTEQGDSAMYLCASTPRTSTDTQYFGPGTRLTVL.

The J gene is TRBJ2-1, the V gene TRBV30, with 11 bases lining up with TRBD2. This CDR3 is 13 amino acids long. V was pared by 3 bases and J by 10 bases, with 5 bases of the junction left unmatched. The germline gives CDR1 GTSNPN, CDR2 SVGIG (reference sequence). The CDR3 sequence: CAWSLTSGREQFF. The CDR3 DNA reads TGTGCCTGGAGCCTAACTAGCGGGAGAGAGCAGTTCTTC.

Only a few counts were recorded for this clone. The V and J genes are TRBV4-2 and TRBJ1-2; unclear D gene. Germline V CDR1 and CDR2: LGHNA, YNFKEQ. V dropped 0 bases and J dropped 0 bases, with 11 bases sitting between them. The CDR3 totals 16 residues. In DNA, the CDR3 is TGTGCCAGCAGCCAAGATAGCGGCGGTTCTAACTATGGCTACACCTTC. This sequence encodes CASSQDSGGSNYGYTF.

The rearrangement joins TRBV4-3 to TRBJ2-3, with D perhaps matching TRBD2 (5 bases). From germline, CDR1 is LGHNA and CDR2 YSLEER. Trimming pared 4 bases from V and 6 bases from J, leaving 17 bases between. The CDR3 runs 15 residues. CDR3 sequence (DNA): TGCGCCAGCAGCCGCATTGGACTTACCTCGGATACGCAGTATTTT. It specifies CASSRIGLTSDTQYF.